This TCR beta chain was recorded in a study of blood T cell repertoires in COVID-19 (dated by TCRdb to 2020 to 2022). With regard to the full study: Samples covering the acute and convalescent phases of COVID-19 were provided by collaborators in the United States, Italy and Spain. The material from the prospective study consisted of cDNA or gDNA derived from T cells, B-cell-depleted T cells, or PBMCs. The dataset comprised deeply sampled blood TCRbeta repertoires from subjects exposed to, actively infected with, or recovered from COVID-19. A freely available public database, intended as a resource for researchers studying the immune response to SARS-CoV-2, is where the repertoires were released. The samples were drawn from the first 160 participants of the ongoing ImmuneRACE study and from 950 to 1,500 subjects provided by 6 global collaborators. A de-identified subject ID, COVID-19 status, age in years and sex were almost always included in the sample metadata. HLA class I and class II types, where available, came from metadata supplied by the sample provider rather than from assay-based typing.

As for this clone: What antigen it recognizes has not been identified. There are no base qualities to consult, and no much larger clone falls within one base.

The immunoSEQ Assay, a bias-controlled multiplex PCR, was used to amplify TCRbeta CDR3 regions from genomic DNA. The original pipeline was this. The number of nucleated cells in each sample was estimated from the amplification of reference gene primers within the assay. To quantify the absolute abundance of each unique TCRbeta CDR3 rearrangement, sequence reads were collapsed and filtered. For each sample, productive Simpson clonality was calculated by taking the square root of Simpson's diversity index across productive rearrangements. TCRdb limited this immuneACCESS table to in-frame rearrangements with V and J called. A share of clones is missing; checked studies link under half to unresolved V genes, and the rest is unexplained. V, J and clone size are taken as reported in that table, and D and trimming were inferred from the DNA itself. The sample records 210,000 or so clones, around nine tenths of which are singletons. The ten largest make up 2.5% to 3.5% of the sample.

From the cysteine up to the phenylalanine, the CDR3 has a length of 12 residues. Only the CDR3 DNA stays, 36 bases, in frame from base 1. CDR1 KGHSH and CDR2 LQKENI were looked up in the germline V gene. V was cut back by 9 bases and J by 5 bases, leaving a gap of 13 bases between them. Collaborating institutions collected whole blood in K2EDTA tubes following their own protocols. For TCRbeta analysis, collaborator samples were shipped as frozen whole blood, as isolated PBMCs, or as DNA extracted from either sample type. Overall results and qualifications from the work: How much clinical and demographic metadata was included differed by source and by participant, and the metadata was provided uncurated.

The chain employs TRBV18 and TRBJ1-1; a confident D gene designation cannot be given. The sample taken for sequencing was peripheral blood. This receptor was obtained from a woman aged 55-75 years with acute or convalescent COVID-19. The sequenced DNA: TGTGCCAGTTCAAGTGGCTTAACTGAAGCTTTCTTT. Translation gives CASSSGLTEAFF.